Described below is a single T cell receptor beta chain sequence and its context. This entry belongs to a study of blood T cell repertoires in COVID-19. As for the study in general: Some COVID-19 samples were acute and others convalescent; all came from the United States, Italy and Spain.

CDR3 size: 14 residues. The ends were cut back, 6 bases at V and 3 bases at J, with 12 bases in the middle. Germline CDR1 and CDR2: SEHNR and FQNEAQ (reference sequence). Original processing notes: Using reference gene primer amplification, nucleated cell counts were estimated. The method was immunoSEQ multiplex PCR; TCRdb's version includes in-frame clones alone and lacks a portion of them. V and J calls and clone size are given by that table; D and trimming were obtained from the DNA. The repertoire consists of about 63,000 clones, with over 80% occurring once and the leading ten covering under 6.5%.

The chain has TRBV7-9 and TRBJ1-5; no clear D gene. This clonotype originated in a man between 45 and 60 years old with active COVID-19. The sequenced sample consisted of peripheral blood. CDR3 in amino acids: CASSREGNNQPQHF. CDR3 bases: TGTGCCAGCAGTAGAGAGGGCAACAATCAGCCCCAGCATTTT.